The 19 T cell receptor beta chains in this list originate from one sample, sequenced in a study of PD-1 blockade in classical Hodgkin lymphoma (TCRdb year 2020). Library method: the immunoSEQ multiplex PCR assay. TCRdb took this table from immuneACCESS and kept in-frame rearrangements with V and J called. Such tables lack part of the clones; where checked against another copy, unresolved V genes explain under half of the gap, and the rest is unexplained. This sample comprises about 20,000 clones, about 80% of them detected only once. More than 35% of the sample is in the top ten clones. The sample's time point label, decoded: cycle 4 day 1 (C4D1), after less than 7 weeks of nivolumab. Every trial patient had relapsed following autologous stem cell transplantation, and prior brentuximab vedotin exposure was what differed among cohorts A, B and C. The sequenced sample was peripheral blood mononuclear cells (PBMCs), obtained before the fourth cycle of nivolumab. All receptors derive from a human donor with classical Hodgkin lymphoma.

This clone is categorized as medium-sized (0.01 to 0.1%). The chain couples TRBV19 to TRBJ2-3; TRBD1 matches at 8 bases. In germline, CDR1 is LNHDA, CDR2 SQIVND (reference sequence). Trimming cost V 6 bases and J 4 bases; bases outside gene matches: 9. CDR3 length: 15 residues. In nucleotides, the CDR3 is TGTGCCAGTAGCCGTGGACAGGGTTCCCCAGATACGCAGTATTTT. It translates to CASSRGQGSPDTQYF.

The chain uses TRBV6-4 and TRBJ1-1; D ambiguous. Trimming cost V 4 bases and J 0 bases, with 6 bases left between them. The CDR3 extends over 13 amino acids. Germline V gene data show CDR1 as MRHNA and CDR2 as SNTAGT. The CDR3 sequence is CASSALLNTEAFF. The CDR3 DNA reads TGTGCCAGCAGTGCACTCTTGAACACTGAAGCTTTCTTT.

The V and J genes are TRBV29-1 and TRBJ1-2; 7 nucleotides line up with TRBD1. Germline CDR1 and CDR2: SQVTM and ANQGSEA. This CDR3 spans 15 amino acids. V was pared by 1 base and J by 3 bases, with 8 bases of the junction left unmatched. CDR3 region: CSVEARDSDDYGYTF. CDR3 nucleotides: TGCAGCGTTGAAGCCCGGGACAGCGATGACTATGGCTACACCTTC.

The chain joins TRBV5-8 to TRBJ2-2; unclear D gene. V lost 0 bases, J lost 1 base, and 10 bases lay in between. Looked up from germline, CDR1 is SGHTS and CDR2 is YDEGEE. The length of the CDR3 is 16 residues. The CDR3 DNA sequence: TGTGCCAGCAGCTTGGTGGCGATCCTGAACACCGGGGAGCTGTTTTTT. Amino acid sequence: CASSLVAILNTGELFF.

This rearrangement joins TRBV6-1 to TRBJ2-7, with TRBD1 matching over 9 bases. Germline CDR1 is MNHNS and CDR2 is SASEGT. CDR3 size: 15 residues. V lost 5 bases, J lost 8 bases, and 13 bases stayed unmatched. In DNA form, the CDR3 reads TGTGCCAGCAGTTTCTTTACAGGGGGCGGGTCCAAGCAGTACTTC. It encodes CASSFFTGGGSKQYF.

V gene TRBV7-8 combines with J gene TRBJ2-3; D may correspond to TRBD1 or TRBD2 (7 bases each). Trimming shortened V by 7 bases and J by 5 bases, and 19 bases separated the two germline ends. This CDR3 comprises 15 residues. The V gene's germline CDR1 is SGHVS and CDR2 FQNEAQ. This CDR3 reads CASTQGGGRKDTQYF. The CDR3 bases are TGTGCCAGCACCCAAGGGGGCGGGAGAAAAGATACGCAGTATTTT.

The gene calls are TRBV18 and TRBJ1-1, with 8 bases fitting TRBD1. V dropped 4 bases and J dropped 0; count of bases not matched to a gene: 1. The CDR3 runs 14 residues. In germline, CDR1 is KGHSH, CDR2 LQKENI. CDR3 DNA: TGTGCCAGCTCACTGGACAGGGTGAACACTGAAGCTTTCTTT. Encoded protein: CASSLDRVNTEAFF.

This rearrangement joins TRBV11-3 to TRBJ1-4; D perhaps matches TRBD1 (5 bases). V lost 0 bases to trimming and J lost 4 bases, with 12 bases between them. Germline-derived CDR1 and CDR2 are SGHNT and YENEEA. This CDR3 has 16 amino acids. The CDR3 nucleotides read TGTGCCAGCAGCTTAGAATTAGCCGACAGTAATGAAAAACTGTTTTTT. It translates to CASSLELADSNEKLFF.

This clone was seen just once. This chain joins TRBV2 and TRBJ2-1; D not certain. This CDR3 region has 14 residues. CDR1 and CDR2 (germline): SNHLY, FYNNEI. Trimming left V 3 bases short and J 0 bases short, with 6 bases between. CDR3 DNA: TGTGCCAGCAGTGAGTACGGCTCCTACAATGAGCAGTTCTTC. As protein: CASSEYGSYNEQFF. The full variable domain, completed using reference TRBV2 and TRBJ2-1, is EPEVTQTPSHQVTQMGQEVILRCVPISNHLYFYWYRQILGQKVEFLVSFYNNEISEKSEIFDDQFSVERPDGSNFTLKIRSTKLEDSAMYFCASSEYGSYNEQFFGPGTRLTVL.

The rearrangement uses TRBV19 and TRBJ1-5; no firm D call. Germline CDR1 is LNHDA and CDR2 is SQIVND (reference sequence). The CDR3 has 13 amino acids. V was cut by 8 bases and J by 5 bases, with 13 bases left in between. For the CDR3, the DNA is TGTGCCAGTGGACGGCAGGTTTATCAGCCCCAGCATTTT. Amino acids: CASGRQVYQPQHF. Together with reference TRBV19 and TRBJ1-5, the CDR3 gives the full variable domain: DGGITQSPKYLFRKEGQNVTLSCEQNLNHDAMYWYRQDPGQGLRLIYYSQIVNDFQKGDIAEGYSVSREKKESFPLTVTSAQKNPTAFYLCASGRQVYQPQHFGDGTRLSIL.

The table lists this clone with a few counts. This rearrangement joins TRBV7-3 to TRBJ2-1; TRBD2 matches at 8 bases. J was trimmed by 5 bases and V by 5 bases; bases with no gene match: 5. The CDR3 runs to 14 residues. Germline V gene sequence: CDR1 SGHTA, CDR2 FQGTGA. CDR3 coding DNA: TGTGCCAGCAGCCCCGGGAGGGGGAACAATGAGCAGTTCTTC. Amino acid sequence: CASSPGRGNNEQFF. Supplemented by reference TRBV7-3 and TRBJ2-1, the full variable domain reads GAGVSQTPSNKVTEKGKYVELRCDPISGHTALYWYRQSLGQGPEFLIYFQGTGAADDSGLPNDRFFAVRPEGSVSTLKIQRTERGDSAVYLCASSPGRGNNEQFFGPGTRLTVL.

The chain is built from TRBV20-1 and TRBJ2-5; a possible D gene is TRBD2 (6 bases). Trimming stripped 5 bases from V and 7 bases from J, with 8 bases between. The CDR3 is made up of 10 amino acids. Germline CDR1 DFQATT, CDR2 SNEGSKA (reference sequence). Written as DNA, the CDR3 is TGCAGTGCTCTGGAGGGGACCCAGTACTTC. It codes for CSALEGTQYF.

This clone came up once. The gene calls are TRBV6-1 and TRBJ2-3; 10 bases map to TRBD2. V was pared by 3 bases and J by 7 bases, with 13 bases of the junction left unmatched. CDR1 MNHNS and CDR2 SASEGT come from the germline V gene. CDR3 size: 17 residues. CDR3 sequence reads: CASSEAPLAGVINTQYF. The CDR3 coding sequence is TGTGCCAGCAGTGAGGCGCCCCTAGCGGGAGTTATAAATACGCAGTATTTT.

This clone turned up a few times. The chain couples TRBV25-1 to TRBJ1-1, with 8 bases that match TRBD1. The V segment lost 8 bases and the J segment 5 bases; nucleotides outside the gene matches: 7. This CDR3 comprises 13 residues. In germline, CDR1 is MGHDK, CDR2 SYGVNS. The CDR3 loop is CASGQGPGTEAFF. CDR3 sequence (DNA): TGTGCCAGCGGACAGGGACCGGGAACTGAAGCTTTCTTT.

In its sample, this clone was seen a few times. The chain uses TRBV10-3 and TRBJ1-4, with 8 bases aligning to TRBD1. Losses at the gene ends were 11 bases for V and 6 bases for J; bases not matched to a gene: 11. CDR1 and CDR2 from the germline V gene are ENHRY and SYGVKD. This CDR3 region has 14 residues. The CDR3: CASGRTGWDEKLFF. The CDR3 nucleotides read TGTGCCTCCGGCCGGACAGGGTGGGATGAAAAACTGTTTTTT.

This chain uses TRBV30 with TRBJ2-6; possible D gene TRBD1, 5 bases. The CDR3 totals 15 residues. V lost 5 bases, J lost 1 base, and 12 bases lay in between. Germline V gene sequence: CDR1 GTSNPN, CDR2 SVGIG (reference sequence). The chain's CDR3 is CAWDKGASGANVLTF. For the CDR3, the DNA is TGTGCCTGGGACAAAGGGGCGTCTGGGGCCAACGTCCTGACTTTC.

The V call is TRBV12-5, the J call TRBJ2-3; a possible D gene is TRBD2 (6 bases). The germline gives CDR1 LGHNT, CDR2 FRNRAP. The CDR3 is made up of 16 amino acids. Trimming cost V 0 bases and J 5 bases, with 15 bases left between them. CDR3 in DNA: TGTGCTAGTGGTTTGGTACTTGCGGGAATAGGAGATACGCAGTATTTT. Amino acids: CASGLVLAGIGDTQYF.

This chain links TRBV23-1 with TRBJ2-6; perhaps TRBD1 as D (6 bases). TRBV23-1 falls under the ORF class, with uncertain function. V lost 5 bases and J 2 bases, leaving 16 bases between the germline ends. CDR3 length: 17 residues. DNA for the CDR3: TGCGCCAGCAGTTCGCGCAGGGGACCTCCTGGGGCCAACGTCCTGACTTTC. This translates into CASSSRRGPPGANVLTF.

This clone turned up a few times. The V and J genes are TRBV5-1 and TRBJ1-6; TRBD1 might be the D (5 bases). CDR1 and CDR2 from the germline V gene are SGHRS and YFSETQ. This CDR3 is 12 amino acids long. V dropped 1 base and J dropped 11 bases, with 7 bases sitting between them. CDR3 region: CASSLMGAPLHF. DNA for the CDR3: TGCGCCAGCAGCTTGATGGGGGCACCCCTCCACTTT.